Each of the 21 T cell receptor beta chains below was sequenced from the same sample in a study of T cell repertoires in cytomegalovirus infection. TCRdb reprocessed the reads with MiXCR, giving one entry per CDR3 protein. In the table there are some 350,000 distinct CDR3 sequences, 18% of which are singletons. Sequencing was done on a sample of PBMCs. These receptors all stem from a human donor in good health (CMV status not recorded). Some clones in this sample may be carry-over from other donors' samples.

This clonotype was seen at least ten times. The chain recombines TRBV28 with TRBJ1-1; D remains unclear. The V and J ends lost 1 base and 0 bases respectively, with 15 bases between them. Looked up from germline, CDR1 is MDHEN and CDR2 is SYDVKM. There are 17 residues in the CDR3. CDR3 region: CASSLYGSQGLNTEAFF. The CDR3 DNA reads TGTGCCAGCAGTTTATACGGCAGCCAAGGGCTGAACACTGAAGCTTTCTTT.

CDR3 loop: CSALRSGEEKLFF. The CDR3 nucleotides are TGCAGCGCCCTGCGGAGTGGTGAGGAAAAACTGTTTTTT. This chain uses TRBV29-1 with TRBJ1-4; D gene ambiguous. V shed 7 bases and J shed 8 bases, with 17 bases lying between them. The CDR3 extends over 13 amino acids. Germline values: CDR1 SQVTM, CDR2 ANQGSEA. Full variable domain (rest looked up from reference TRBV29-1 and TRBJ1-4): SAVISQKPSRDICQRGTSLTIQCQVDSQVTMMFWYRQQPGQSLTLIATANQGSEATYESGFVIDKFPISRPNLTFSTLTVSNMSPEDSSIYLCSALRSGEEKLFFGSGTQLSVL.

This clonotype was seen ten or more times. The rearrangement links TRBV7-2 to TRBJ2-3; 11 nucleotides match TRBD2. Germline CDR1 reads SGHTA; CDR2 reads FQGNSA. V trimming: 3 bases; J trimming: 6 bases; junction bases outside the gene matches: 5. The CDR3 has 15 residues. CDR3: CASSFQLAGEDTQYF. CDR3 DNA: TGTGCCAGCAGCTTCCAACTAGCGGGAGAGGATACGCAGTATTTT.

This chain connects TRBV12-3 or TRBV12-4 to TRBJ1-2, with 9 positions matching TRBD1. V was clipped by 6 bases and J by 8 bases; unmatched bases: 7. The CDR3 sequence is 13 residues long. As DNA, the CDR3 is TGTGCCAGCAGGGGTCCGACAGGGGGAGGCTACACCTTC. It is translated as CASRGPTGGGYTF.

This clonotype was counted many times. The CDR3 protein is CASTLRLAGAGEQFF. CDR3 nucleotides: TGTGCCAGCACCCTCCGATTAGCGGGGGCCGGGGAGCAGTTCTTC. This chain uses TRBV7-8 with TRBJ2-1, with TRBD2 matching 9 bases. Germline CDR1 SGHVS, CDR2 FQNEAQ. The J segment lost 10 bases and the V segment lost 7 bases, leaving 14 bases of the junction unmatched. CDR3 size: 15 residues.

The genes are TRBV2 and TRBJ1-4; no clear D. Germline CDR1 is SNHLY and CDR2 is FYNNEI. CDR3 length equals 14 residues. Trimming took 3 bases from V and 4 from J, leaving 9 bases between them. The CDR3 loop reads CASSDFSFNEKLFF. In DNA, the CDR3 is TGTGCCAGCAGTGACTTCAGTTTTAATGAAAAACTGTTTTTT.

This clonotype was picked up a small number of times. The chain couples TRBV12-3 or TRBV12-4 to TRBJ2-1, with 7 bases fitting TRBD1. This CDR3 region has 12 residues. Trimming at V came to 7 bases and at J to 13 bases, leaving 10 bases not matched to a gene. CDR3 sequence: CASKGGFGLQFF. The CDR3 region has the DNA TGTGCCAGCAAAGGGGGCTTTGGGCTTCAGTTCTTC.

This clonotype turned up a few times. The V gene is TRBV7-9, the J gene TRBJ2-5, with 7 bases fitting TRBD1. The germline CDR1 and CDR2 sequences are SEHNR and FQNEAQ (reference sequence). The CDR3 totals 15 residues. Losses at the gene ends were 0 bases for V and 4 bases for J; bases not matched to a gene: 5. The CDR3 region is CASSLAVTGAETQYF. The CDR3 region has the DNA TGTGCCAGCAGCTTAGCGGTAACAGGGGCAGAGACCCAGTACTTC.

The rearrangement links TRBV20-1 to TRBJ1-4; D might be TRBD1 (5 bases). From germline, CDR1 is DFQATT and CDR2 SNEGSKA (reference sequence). The CDR3 is 14 residues long. V dropped 4 bases and J dropped 6 bases, with 15 bases sitting between them. CDR3 sequence: CSATPGTGDEKLFF. In DNA form, the CDR3 reads TGCAGTGCTACACCCGGGACCGGGGATGAAAAACTGTTTTTT.

The chain uses TRBV5-1 and TRBJ2-2; weak D call: TRBD1 (6 bases). Trimming removed 4 bases at V and 1 base at J, with 11 bases between. CDR1 SGHRS and CDR2 YFSETQ come from the germline V gene. The CDR3 is 15 residues long. Here the CDR3 reads CASSRQDRNTGELFF. CDR3 in DNA: TGCGCCAGCAGCCGCCAGGACAGGAACACCGGGGAGCTGTTTTTT.

This clonotype came up a few times. J is TRBJ2-4 and V is TRBV6-2 or TRBV6-3; D not certain. With 6 bases removed from V and 2 bases from J, the gap between germline ends came to 11 bases. The CDR3 has 14 residues. Germline CDR1 MNHEY, CDR2 SVGEGT. The CDR3 nucleotides are TGTGCCAGCAGAACGCATAGCACCAAAAACATTCAGTACTTC. It translates to CASRTHSTKNIQYF.

The genes are TRBV29-1 and TRBJ2-1; D tentatively reads TRBD1 or TRBD2 (5 bases each). Trimming removed 6 bases at V and 4 bases at J, with 19 bases between. The CDR3 length is 15 residues. Germline V lookup: CDR1 SQVTM, CDR2 ANQGSEA. The CDR3 nucleotides are TGCAGCGTCCGCCCCACGGGGCTTGGGTACAATGAGCAGTTCTTC. As protein: CSVRPTGLGYNEQFF.

This clonotype was observed many times. J is TRBJ2-7 and V is TRBV20-1, with D unresolved. The CDR3 has 15 residues. In germline, CDR1 is DFQATT, CDR2 SNEGSKA (reference sequence). V lost 1 base and J 2 bases, leaving 15 bases between the germline ends. CDR3 nucleotide sequence: TGCAGTGCTAGAGGCCCTCTACTAAACCCCTACGAGCAGTACTTC. This encodes CSARGPLLNPYEQYF.

This clonotype showed up just a few times. This rearrangement joins TRBV2 to TRBJ1-1, with D perhaps matching TRBD1 (5 bases). From germline, CDR1 is SNHLY and CDR2 FYNNEI. V shed 8 bases and J shed 1 base, with 17 bases lying between them. The CDR3 is 15 amino acids. This CDR3 reads CASDSWRDANTEAFF. The CDR3 region has the DNA TGTGCCAGCGACTCATGGAGGGACGCGAACACTGAAGCTTTCTTT.

The V and J genes are TRBV20-1 and TRBJ2-1, with no clear D. Germline V gene lookup returns CDR1 DFQATT and CDR2 SNEGSKA (reference sequence). The CDR3 runs to 16 residues. V was trimmed by 1 base and J by 0 bases, leaving 13 bases between them. The CDR3 loop reads CSARVAETFSYNEQFF. As DNA, the CDR3 is TGCAGTGCTAGAGTGGCGGAGACCTTCTCCTACAATGAGCAGTTCTTC.

This clonotype has a count of ten or more. J is TRBJ2-3 and V is TRBV7-8, with D possibly being TRBD1 or TRBD2 (5 bases each). Germline-derived CDR1 and CDR2 are SGHVS and FQNEAQ. Trimming stripped 2 bases from V and 2 bases from J, with 11 bases between. The CDR3 contains 15 residues. CDR3 DNA: TGTGCCAGCAGCTTAATGACGGGGCCCACAGATACGCAGTATTTT. Translating gives CASSLMTGPTDTQYF.

V is TRBV3-1 and J is TRBJ1-2; D gene ambiguous. This CDR3 is built from 13 residues. Germline V gene lookup returns CDR1 LGHDT and CDR2 YNNKEL (reference sequence). Trimming left V 4 bases short and J 3 bases short, with 9 bases between. In nucleotides, the CDR3 is TGTGCCAGCAGCCCCGCCACCCACTATGGCTACACCTTC. Amino acids: CASSPATHYGYTF.

V gene TRBV6-1 combines with J gene TRBJ1-1; 8 bases match TRBD1. There are 15 residues in the CDR3. CDR1 is MNHNS and CDR2 is SASEGT in the germline V gene. V trimming: 6 bases; J trimming: 0 bases; junction bases outside the gene matches: 6. CDR3 in amino acids: CASRTGEPMNTEAFF. In DNA form, the CDR3 reads TGTGCCAGCAGGACAGGGGAACCTATGAACACTGAAGCTTTCTTT.

The chain combines TRBV7-2 with TRBJ1-6; D gene ambiguous. Deletions cut 3 bases from V and 5 bases from J, with 8 bases between. This CDR3 region has 14 residues. Germline CDR1 SGHTA, CDR2 FQGNSA. In DNA form, the CDR3 reads TGTGCCAGCAGCTTTTTCCGGAATAATTCACCCCTCCACTTT. Translation: CASSFFRNNSPLHF.

This clonotype appeared a few times. The chain links TRBV6-1 to TRBJ1-5, with D possibly TRBD1 on 5 matching bases. The CDR3 spans 15 residues. The germline gives CDR1 MNHNS, CDR2 SASEGT. Trimming removed 5 bases from V and 0 bases from J, with 11 bases in between. CDR3 DNA sequence: TGTGCCAGCAGTTTTCAGGGTAATAGCAATCAGCCCCAGCATTTT. This translates into CASSFQGNSNQPQHF.

The chain combines TRBV7-6 with TRBJ2-5; D may be TRBD2 (7 bases). CDR1 and CDR2 (germline): SGHVS, FNYEAQ. V was trimmed by 5 bases and J by 5 bases, leaving 18 bases between them. This CDR3 region has 15 residues. In DNA form, the CDR3 reads TGTGCCAGCAGCGCCCAGGGCGGGGGCTGGGAGACCCAGTACTTC. It codes for CASSAQGGGWETQYF.